This is a list of T cell receptor beta chains from one sample in a study of blood T cell repertoires in COVID-19. Only in-frame clones appear in the TCRdb table, and some are missing; sequencing was by immunoSEQ multiplex PCR. The sample carries fewer than 60,000 clones, approximately 75% recorded once. Sequencing input: peripheral blood. These receptors originate from a man in his sixties with COVID-19, enrolled during active disease. CDR3s include the opening cysteine and the closing phenylalanine or tryptophan. D genes are given only for firm matches. Rows give clone size only sometimes, using once, few, many, or a class for an expanded clone.

V	J	size	D	CDR3	DNA
TRBV7-2	TRBJ1-5	.	TRBD1	CASSQGANRLNQPQHF	TGTGCCAGCAGCCAGGGGGCCAATCGGCTGAATCAGCCCCAGCATTTT
TRBV7-9	TRBJ2-5	.	.	CASSPSGGGGTQYF	TGTGCCAGCAGCCCCTCGGGGGGCGGCGGGACCCAGTACTTC
TRBV5-4	TRBJ2-3	.	.	CASALRGTDTQYF	TGTGCCAGCGCCCTCCGGGGCACAGATACGCAGTATTTT
TRBV10-3	TRBJ2-5	.	.	CAISDPKDIRQETQYF	TGTGCCATCAGTGACCCGAAGGACATACGACAAGAGACCCAGTACTTC
TRBV18	TRBJ1-4	.	.	CASLRDIDEKLFF	TGTGCCAGCCTACGGGACATCGATGAAAAACTGTTTTTT
TRBV18	TRBJ1-6	.	.	CASSPVGQGFSDSPLHF	TGTGCCAGCTCCCCCGTCGGGCAGGGTTTTTCGGATTCACCCCTCCACTTT
TRBV7-3	TRBJ2-7	.	TRBD2	CASALAGGSHEQYF	TGTGCCTCCGCCTTAGCGGGGGGAAGTCACGAGCAGTACTTC
TRBV7-2	TRBJ2-7	.	TRBD2	CASLAGGSLGEQYF	TGTGCCAGCCTAGCGGGAGGGTCTTTGGGCGAGCAGTACTTC
TRBV5-1	TRBJ2-3	.	TRBD2	CARGRGGNTDTQYF	TGCGCCCGCGGGAGGGGGGGGAACACAGATACGCAGTATTTT
TRBV19	TRBJ2-5	.	.	CASEGGGGETQYF	TGTGCCAGCGAAGGGGGGGGAGGGGAGACCCAGTACTTC
TRBV6-5	TRBJ2-7	.	.	CASSSSLKEGHEQYF	TGTGCCAGCAGCTCCAGCTTAAAGGAGGGCCACGAGCAGTACTTC
TRBV6-5	TRBJ1-2	once	.	CASTLGANNYGYTF	TGTGCCAGCACCCTAGGAGCCAATAACTATGGCTACACCTTC
TRBV9	TRBJ2-3	.	TRBD2	CASSVDAGGTGDTQYF	TGTGCCAGCAGCGTAGACGCGGGAGGCACCGGCGATACGCAGTATTTT
TRBV6-5	TRBJ1-2	once	TRBD1	CASSYSDRLSYTF	TGTGCCAGCAGTTACTCGGACAGGCTAAGCTACACCTTC
TRBV6-5	TRBJ1-5	.	TRBD1	CASSRQTGEPQHF	TGTGCCAGCAGCCGCCAAACAGGGGAACCCCAGCATTTT
TRBV29-1	TRBJ1-2	.	.	CSVGAFPYGYTF	TGCAGCGTTGGGGCCTTTCCCTATGGCTACACCTTC
TRBV7-2	TRBJ1-5	.	.	CASSQAPTNNQPQHF	TGTGCCAGCAGCCAAGCCCCCACCAACAATCAGCCCCAGCATTTT
TRBV6-1	TRBJ2-5	.	.	CASSENVLGERETQYF	TGTGCCAGCAGTGAAAACGTCCTAGGCGAGCGAGAGACCCAGTACTTC
TRBV5-1	TRBJ1-2	.	.	CASSMGHNYGYTF	TGCGCCAGCAGCATGGGACACAACTATGGCTACACCTTC
TRBV9	TRBJ2-1	.	TRBD2	CASSVDGGNNEQFF	TGTGCCAGCAGCGTAGACGGGGGGAACAATGAGCAGTTCTTC
TRBV6-5	TRBJ2-3	.	TRBD2	CASNPPGGTDTQYF	TGTGCCAGCAACCCCCCGGGGGGGACAGATACGCAGTATTTT
TRBV24-1	TRBJ1-2	.	.	CATSDGAGYTF	TGTGCCACCAGTGATGGGGCTGGCTACACCTTC
TRBV4-2	TRBJ2-2	.	.	CASSQDRGTGELFF	TGTGCCAGCAGCCAAGATCGAGGCACCGGGGAGCTGTTTTTT
TRBV9	TRBJ1-4	.	.	CASSVEGLKGEKLFF	TGTGCCAGCAGCGTAGAAGGACTTAAAGGTGAAAAACTGTTTTTT
TRBV3-1/TRBV3-2	TRBJ2-6	few	.	CASSLGQYGANVLTF	TGTGCCAGCAGCCTTGGACAGTATGGGGCCAACGTCCTGACTTTC
TRBV18	TRBJ1-1	.	.	CASSPLESNTEAFF	TGTGCCAGCTCACCATTGGAGTCGAACACTGAAGCTTTCTTT
TRBV5-5	TRBJ1-5	few	.	CASSLQGSNQPQHF	TGTGCCAGCAGCCTACAGGGTAGCAATCAGCCCCAGCATTTT
TRBV2	TRBJ2-7	.	.	CASSEQGPSGEQYF	TGTGCCAGCAGTGAGCAGGGGCCCTCGGGCGAGCAGTACTTC
TRBV9	TRBJ2-7	.	TRBD1	CASSVEGTGGMREQYF	TGTGCCAGCAGCGTAGAGGGGACAGGGGGCATGAGGGAGCAGTACTTC
TRBV7-9	TRBJ2-7	.	.	CASSVDAISGREQYF	TGTGCCAGCAGCGTAGATGCTATTTCAGGGCGCGAGCAGTACTTC
TRBV15	TRBJ2-5	once	TRBD1	CATSREPDRQETQYF	TGTGCCACCAGCAGAGAACCGGACAGGCAAGAGACCCAGTACTTC
TRBV7-3	TRBJ1-1	.	.	CASSLSRATEAFF	TGTGCCAGCAGCTTAAGCAGGGCTACTGAAGCTTTCTTT
TRBV15	TRBJ2-1	.	TRBD2	CATSRDTSTSGIYNEQFF	TGTGCCACCAGCAGAGATACCTCCACTAGCGGGATATACAATGAGCAGTTCTTC
TRBV14	TRBJ2-1	.	TRBD1	CASRQGISYNEQFF	TGTGCCAGCAGACAGGGGATCTCCTACAATGAGCAGTTCTTC
TRBV18	TRBJ2-7	.	TRBD1	CASSPNLQDRGFFYEQYF	TGTGCCAGCTCACCCAACCTCCAGGACAGGGGTTTTTTCTACGAGCAGTACTTC
TRBV9	TRBJ1-1	.	.	CASSVAAGYTEAFF	TGTGCCAGCAGCGTAGCGGCAGGGTACACTGAAGCTTTCTTT
TRBV25-1	TRBJ2-1	.	TRBD1	CASTGTGSVNEQFF	TGTGCCAGCACGGGGACAGGGTCGGTCAATGAGCAGTTCTTC
TRBV3-1/TRBV3-2	TRBJ2-2	.	TRBD2	CASSQGSGGSTGELFF	TGTGCCAGCAGCCAAGGCAGCGGGGGTAGCACCGGGGAGCTGTTTTTT
TRBV19	TRBJ2-2	.	TRBD1	CASSIPGHSRTGTTGELFF	TGTGCCAGTAGTATACCGGGTCACTCTCGGACAGGGACCACCGGGGAGCTGTTTTTT
TRBV9	TRBJ1-3	.	.	CASSDPTSRRGSSGNTIYF	TGTGCCAGCAGCGACCCTACCTCTAGGCGGGGGAGCTCTGGAAACACCATATATTTT
TRBV30	TRBJ2-7	.	TRBD2	CAWSRGAGTSVNYEQYF	TGTGCCTGGAGTAGGGGGGCCGGGACTAGTGTCAACTACGAGCAGTACTTC
TRBV7-9	TRBJ2-1	few	TRBD2	CASSLASGSGNEQFF	TGTGCCAGCAGCTTGGCTAGCGGGAGTGGGAATGAGCAGTTCTTC
TRBV12-3/TRBV12-4	TRBJ2-1	.	.	CASSIPGLWLFF	TGTGCCAGCAGCATACCGGGTCTTTGGCTGTTCTTC
TRBV12-3/TRBV12-4	TRBJ1-5	.	.	CASSSFSNQPQHF	TGTGCCAGCAGTTCCTTCAGCAATCAGCCCCAGCATTTT
TRBV6-2/TRBV6-3	TRBJ2-1	.	TRBD2	CASSPAGGLRNEQFF	TGTGCCAGCAGCCCAGCGGGGGGATTAAGGAATGAGCAGTTCTTC
TRBV9	TRBJ1-3	.	TRBD1	CASSDRGSTGNTIYF	TGTGCCAGCAGCGACAGGGGGTCGACTGGAAACACCATATATTTT
TRBV4-1	TRBJ2-7	.	.	CASSQGRGREQYF	TGCGCCAGCAGCCAAGGGCGGGGGCGTGAGCAGTACTTC
TRBV6-5	TRBJ2-7	.	.	CASSPAEGSYEQYF	TGTGCCAGCAGTCCCGCGGAGGGGAGCTACGAGCAGTACTTC
TRBV9	TRBJ2-7	.	.	CASSPQGGGKYEQYF	TGTGCCAGCAGCCCCCAGGGCGGCGGGAAATACGAGCAGTACTTC
TRBV10-3	TRBJ1-1	.	.	CAIRSRQENTEAFF	TGTGCCATCAGATCCCGACAGGAGAACACTGAAGCTTTCTTT
TRBV7-2	TRBJ2-3	.	TRBD2	CASSRQGTSGRVGTDTQYF	TGTGCCAGCAGCCGTCAGGGGACTAGCGGGAGGGTTGGGACAGATACGCAGTATTTT
TRBV25-1	TRBJ2-1	.	TRBD2	CASQYLAGGYNEQFF	TGTGCCAGCCAATATCTAGCGGGAGGGTATAATGAGCAGTTCTTC
TRBV6-6	TRBJ2-7	.	TRBD2	CASSKTSGGYEQYF	TGTGCCAGCAGTAAGACTAGCGGGGGGTACGAGCAGTACTTC
TRBV28	TRBJ1-5	.	TRBD1	CASSIDRDSNQPQHF	TGTGCCAGCAGCATAGACAGGGATAGCAATCAGCCCCAGCATTTT
TRBV5-6	TRBJ1-1	once	.	CASSLGGPALGEAFF	TGTGCCAGCAGCTTGGGAGGGCCAGCCCTGGGAGAAGCTTTCTTT
TRBV19	TRBJ2-1	.	TRBD2	CASSKLAGGLYNEQFF	TGTGCCAGTAGTAAACTAGCGGGGGGGCTTTACAATGAGCAGTTCTTC
TRBV7-9	TRBJ2-1	few	TRBD1	CASGRRQGNHEQFF	TGTGCCAGCGGAAGACGACAGGGAAATCATGAGCAGTTCTTC
TRBV11-2	TRBJ2-2	.	.	CASSLASGGAGELFF	TGTGCCAGCAGCTTAGCGAGTGGCGGGGCCGGGGAGCTGTTTTTT
TRBV28	TRBJ2-6	.	TRBD2	CASSFPQGGGSGANVLTF	TGTGCCAGCAGTTTCCCCCAGGGCGGGGGCTCTGGGGCCAACGTCCTGACTTTC
TRBV4-2	TRBJ2-3	.	.	CASSQGQSIGTDTQYF	TGTGCCAGCAGCCAAGGACAGTCGATCGGCACAGATACGCAGTATTTT